This T cell receptor (beta chain) was identified in a study of OX40 agonist ivuxolimab in advanced cancers. The length of the CDR3 is 15 residues. Per germline, CDR1 SGHNT and CDR2 YYREEE (reference sequence). Trimming at V came to 4 bases and at J to 7 bases, leaving 7 bases not matched to a gene. Data came from immunoSEQ multiplex PCR; TCRdb stores just in-frame clones and leaves some out. The repertoire holds 60,000 to 65,000 clones, with about 83% as singletons. The chain uses TRBV5-4 and TRBJ2-3; 12 bases fit TRBD1. Sequences were derived from CD4+ or CD8+ T cells sorted from blood, sampled in a trial of the OX40 agonist ivuxolimab. The origin of this receptor is an adult with an advanced solid tumor such as melanoma, head and neck, liver or kidney cancer. This CDR3 reads CASSPGTGGMYTQYF. The CDR3 DNA reads TGTGCCAGCAGCCCCGGGACAGGGGGCATGTATACGCAGTATTTT.